Listed here are 21 T cell receptor beta chains from one sample, sequenced in a study of blood T cell repertoires in COVID-19. Using immunoSEQ multiplex PCR, the repertoire was profiled, and TCRdb retains in-frame clones only, with some absent. Here the sample spans 15,000 to 20,000 clones, 91% being singletons. The sample comprised peripheral blood. These receptors were collected from a human donor in a cohort sampled during active COVID-19.

The chain has TRBV5-1 and TRBJ2-1; 9 positions match TRBD1. In germline, CDR1 is SGHRS, CDR2 YFSETQ. The CDR3 contains 17 residues. The V gene end was trimmed by 0 bases and the J gene end by 6 bases; junction bases not matched to a gene: 10. CDR3 nucleotide sequence: TGCGCCAGCAGCTTGGCGACAGGGGGAGTATTGGGCAATGAGCAGTTCTTC. Translating gives CASSLATGGVLGNEQFF.

This sequence joins TRBV27 and TRBJ2-7; TRBD1 matches 10 bases. CDR3 length: 14 residues. The ends lost 5 bases at V and 5 bases at J; junction bases unmatched: 6. Germline CDR1 and CDR2: MNHEY and SMNVEV (reference sequence). The CDR3 DNA reads as TGTGCCAGCAGTATTGACAGGGGGCTCAACGAGCAGTACTTC. Amino acids: CASSIDRGLNEQYF.

The genes are TRBV29-1 and TRBJ1-3; a weak D match, TRBD1 (5 bases). CDR3 length equals 15 residues. The germline V gene has CDR1 SQVTM and CDR2 ANQGSEA. The ends were cut back, 6 bases at V and 3 bases at J, with 18 bases in the middle. CDR3 coding DNA: TGCAGCGTAGCAACCGGGACTGGGATTGGAAACACCATATATTTT. The encoded protein is CSVATGTGIGNTIYF.

V is TRBV11-3 and J is TRBJ1-1; 7 bases are a match to TRBD1. V shed 1 base, J shed 0 bases, and the junction held 2 bases outside the gene matches. Germline lookup yields CDR1 SGHNT and CDR2 YENEEA. CDR3 length: 15 residues. CDR3 in amino acids: CASSLGTGMNTEAFF. Written as DNA, the CDR3 is TGTGCCAGCAGCTTAGGGACAGGAATGAACACTGAAGCTTTCTTT.

This chain joins TRBV7-9 and TRBJ1-2; 9 bases fit TRBD1. J lost 4 bases, V lost 6 bases, and 9 bases had no gene match. This CDR3 has 15 amino acids. Germline V gene sequence: CDR1 SEHNR, CDR2 FQNEAQ (reference sequence). The CDR3 DNA is TGTGCCAGCAGACGACAGGGGGTCTTCGGCTATGGCTACACCTTC. It yields the protein CASRRQGVFGYGYTF.

J is TRBJ2-7 and V is TRBV10-3; D not resolved. CDR1 and CDR2 (germline): ENHRY, SYGVKD. This CDR3 region has 11 residues. With 3 bases removed from V and 3 bases from J, the gap between germline ends came to 3 bases. The CDR3 is CAISDHYEQYF. The CDR3, as DNA: TGTGCCATCAGTGACCACTACGAGCAGTACTTC.

The CDR3 here is CAISESTGVGNSPLHF. CDR3 in DNA: TGTGCCATCAGTGAGTCGACAGGGGTAGGGAATTCACCCCTCCACTTT. The V and J genes are TRBV10-3 and TRBJ1-6; 8 bases align to TRBD1. CDR3 length: 16 amino acids. Looked up from germline, CDR1 is ENHRY and CDR2 is SYGVKD. Trimming cost V 0 bases and J 7 bases; bases outside gene matches: 5.

The rearrangement joins TRBV11-2 to TRBJ2-1, with D possibly matching TRBD2 (5 bases). The CDR3 runs to 15 residues. V gave up 7 bases and J gave up 1 base, with 14 bases separating them. The V gene's germline CDR1 is SGHAT and CDR2 FQNNGV. The CDR3 DNA reads TGTGCCAGCAAGGACCGGGGTCGATCCTACAATGAGCAGTTCTTC. This encodes CASKDRGRSYNEQFF.

The chain couples TRBV29-1 to TRBJ1-5, with 7 bases lining up with TRBD1. The J segment lost 3 bases and the V segment lost 5 bases, leaving 4 bases of the junction unmatched. The CDR3 has 13 amino acids. Germline CDR1 SQVTM, CDR2 ANQGSEA. CDR3 in amino acids: CSVLDRDNQPQHF. The CDR3 bases are TGCAGCGTTCTTGACAGGGACAATCAGCCCCAGCATTTT.

The chain employs TRBV2 and TRBJ2-7; 7 nucleotides agree with TRBD2. V shed 8 bases, J shed 3 bases, and the junction held 7 bases outside the gene matches. This CDR3 spans 13 amino acids. The germline V gene encodes CDR1 SNHLY and CDR2 FYNNEI. The CDR3 here is CASGSGTYYEQYF. The DNA of the CDR3 is TGTGCCAGCGGAAGCGGGACTTACTACGAGCAGTACTTC.

V is TRBV4-3 and J is TRBJ2-5; D might be TRBD2 (5 bases). This CDR3 is built from 14 residues. V lost 4 bases to trimming and J lost 4 bases, with 13 bases between them. Germline lookup yields CDR1 LGHNA and CDR2 YSLEER. The CDR3 bases are TGCGCCAGCAGCCCCGAGGGTTGGGGAGAGACCCAGTACTTC. Translating it yields CASSPEGWGETQYF.

This clone was picked up a small number of times. The V gene is TRBV12-5, the J gene TRBJ1-1, with 7 bases matching TRBD1. V was clipped by 0 bases and J by 6 bases; unmatched bases: 10. This CDR3 contains 16 residues. Per germline, CDR1 LGHNT and CDR2 FRNRAP. The CDR3 region is CASGLVLTGDPPEAFF. The CDR3, as DNA: TGTGCTAGTGGTTTGGTACTAACAGGGGACCCTCCTGAAGCTTTCTTT.

The chain links TRBV6-8 to TRBJ2-4, with 10 positions matching TRBD2. The CDR3 consists of 18 residues. Unmatched junction bases numbered 18, after V lost 4 bases and J lost 9 bases. Germline lookup yields CDR1 MNHGY and CDR2 SAAAGT. The chain's CDR3 is CASSSRQAGGTKWGIQYF. CDR3 nucleotides: TGTGCCAGCAGTTCCCGACAAGCGGGAGGGACTAAATGGGGCATTCAGTACTTC.

This chain joins TRBV20-1 and TRBJ1-1; D perhaps matches TRBD1 (6 bases). Germline V gene lookup returns CDR1 DFQATT and CDR2 SNEGSKA (reference sequence). CDR3 size: 10 residues. The germline V and J ends were trimmed by 7 bases and 7 bases, with 10 bases remaining between them. CDR3 DNA: TGCAGTGTCCAGGGGATTGAAGCTTTCTTT. This translates into CSVQGIEAFF.

The chain joins TRBV4-1 to TRBJ1-4; D possibly corresponds to TRBD1 (5 bases). The CDR3 is made up of 16 amino acids. Trimming took off 0 bases at V and 2 bases at J, with 10 bases between the two ends. CDR1 MGHRA and CDR2 YSYEKL come from the germline V gene. This CDR3 is CASSQDWGGTNEKLFF. CDR3 in DNA: TGCGCCAGCAGCCAAGATTGGGGGGGGACTAATGAAAAACTGTTTTTT.

The V call is TRBV18, the J call TRBJ1-3, with TRBD1 matching 7 bases. Germline CDR1 KGHSH, CDR2 LQKENI. The CDR3 contains 15 residues. Trimming removed 4 bases from V and 3 bases from J; junction bases left unmatched: 6. CDR3 DNA sequence: TGTGCCAGCTCACAAGGACAGGAAATTGGAAACACCATATATTTT. It encodes CASSQGQEIGNTIYF. Variable domain in full (rest from reference TRBV18 and TRBJ1-3): NAGVMQNPRHLVRRRGQEARLRCSPMKGHSHVYWYRQLPEEGLKFMVYLQKENIIDESGMPKERFSAEFPKEGPSILRIQQVVRGDSAAYFCASSQGQEIGNTIYFGEGSWLTVV.

This chain connects TRBV27 to TRBJ1-5; TRBD1 matches 9 bases. V was clipped by 5 bases and J by 4 bases; unmatched bases: 6. The CDR3 is 15 amino acids. Germline lookup yields CDR1 MNHEY and CDR2 SMNVEV (reference sequence). CDR3 amino acids: CASSPRDRVNQPQHF. The DNA for the CDR3 is TGTGCCAGCAGTCCGAGGGACAGGGTGAATCAGCCCCAGCATTTT.

The genes are TRBV6-4 and TRBJ2-3; 7 bases map to TRBD1. This CDR3 contains 15 residues. J gave up 5 bases and V 6 bases, and 11 bases lay outside the gene matches. CDR1 MRHNA and CDR2 SNTAGT come from the germline V gene. The CDR3 loop reads CASSLITGDRDTQYF. The CDR3 DNA is TGTGCCAGCAGCCTGATTACAGGGGATAGAGATACGCAGTATTTT.

This chain joins TRBV6-4 and TRBJ2-2; TRBD1 matches 8 bases. Germline loops: CDR1 MRHNA, CDR2 SNTAGT. With V trimmed by 3 bases and J by 6 bases, 6 bases remained unmatched. The CDR3 runs 15 residues. The CDR3 here is CASSESQGASGELFF. The CDR3 region has the DNA TGTGCCAGCAGTGAAAGTCAGGGGGCCTCCGGGGAGCTGTTTTTT.

The chain combines TRBV9 with TRBJ2-7; 8 positions agree with TRBD2. The CDR3 runs to 15 residues. The J segment lost 5 bases and the V segment lost 0 bases, leaving 7 bases of the junction unmatched. Germline values: CDR1 SGDLS, CDR2 YYNGEE. The CDR3 reads CASSVGPGGYNEQYF. CDR3 coding DNA: TGTGCCAGCAGCGTAGGACCGGGAGGGTACAACGAGCAGTACTTC.

V is TRBV30 and J is TRBJ2-5; perhaps TRBD2 as D (5 bases). The CDR3 is 12 residues long. V lost 2 bases and J lost 13, with 17 bases in between. Germline V gives CDR1 GTSNPN, CDR2 SVGIG (reference sequence). The CDR3 loop reads CAWSPLDEPRYF. Here the CDR3 DNA reads TGTGCCTGGAGTCCACTAGACGAACCAAGGTACTTC.